This TCR beta chain was found in a study of blood T cell repertoires in COVID-19. The overall study: Acute-phase and convalescent COVID-19 samples originated in the United States, Italy and Spain. T cells, B-cell-depleted T cells, or PBMCs provided the cDNA or gDNA that served as material.

Seattle patients were enrolled while actively infected and followed longitudinally. Original data processing: How many nucleated cells were present was estimated from reference gene primer amplification. Data came from immunoSEQ multiplex PCR; TCRdb stores just in-frame clones and leaves some out. V and J calls and clone size follow that table, whereas D and trimming were derived from the DNA. The top ten hold about 5.9% of the sample, which has hundreds of thousands of clones, about nine tenths seen once. This clone occurred a few times. V dropped 5 bases and J dropped 4 bases, with 26 bases sitting between them. This CDR3 is built from 18 residues. Per germline, CDR1 MDHEN and CDR2 SYDVKM.

The chain couples TRBV28 to TRBJ1-2; no reliable D call. This TCR came from a young woman with COVID-19, enrolled during active disease. The sequencing input was peripheral blood. CDR3 amino acids: CASSKEGLATPKSYGYTF. The CDR3 coding sequence is TGTGCCAGCAGTAAGGAAGGTTTAGCAACTCCTAAGTCCTATGGCTACACCTTC.